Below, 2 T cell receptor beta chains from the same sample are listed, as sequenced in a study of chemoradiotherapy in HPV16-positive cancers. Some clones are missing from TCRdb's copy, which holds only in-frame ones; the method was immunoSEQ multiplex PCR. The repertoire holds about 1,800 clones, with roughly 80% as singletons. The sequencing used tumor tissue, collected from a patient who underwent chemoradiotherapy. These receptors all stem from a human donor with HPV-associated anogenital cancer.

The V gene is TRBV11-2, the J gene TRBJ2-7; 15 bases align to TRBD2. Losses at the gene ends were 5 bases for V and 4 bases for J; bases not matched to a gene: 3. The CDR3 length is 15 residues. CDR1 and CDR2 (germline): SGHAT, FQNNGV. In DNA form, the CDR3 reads TGTGCCAGCAGCCACGGACTAGCGGGAGGGTACGAGCAGTACTTC. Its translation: CASSHGLAGGYEQYF.

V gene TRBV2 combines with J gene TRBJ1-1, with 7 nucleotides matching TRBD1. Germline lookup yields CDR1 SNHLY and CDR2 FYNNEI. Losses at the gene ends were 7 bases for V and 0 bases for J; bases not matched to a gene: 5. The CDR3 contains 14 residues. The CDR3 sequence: CASNTDRMNTEAFF. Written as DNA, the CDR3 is TGTGCCAGCAACACGGACAGGATGAACACTGAAGCTTTCTTT.